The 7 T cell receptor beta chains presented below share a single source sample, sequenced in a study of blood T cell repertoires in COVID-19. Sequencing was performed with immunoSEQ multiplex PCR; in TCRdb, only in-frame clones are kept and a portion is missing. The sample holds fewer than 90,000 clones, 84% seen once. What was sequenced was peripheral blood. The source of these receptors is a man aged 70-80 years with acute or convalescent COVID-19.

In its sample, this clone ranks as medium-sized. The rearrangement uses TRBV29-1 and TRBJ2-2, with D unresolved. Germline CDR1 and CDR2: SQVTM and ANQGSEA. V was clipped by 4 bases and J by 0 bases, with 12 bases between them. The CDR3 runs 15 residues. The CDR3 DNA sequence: TGCAGCGTTGTTCCGACTGATGCGAACACCGGGGAGCTGTTTTTT. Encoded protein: CSVVPTDANTGELFF.

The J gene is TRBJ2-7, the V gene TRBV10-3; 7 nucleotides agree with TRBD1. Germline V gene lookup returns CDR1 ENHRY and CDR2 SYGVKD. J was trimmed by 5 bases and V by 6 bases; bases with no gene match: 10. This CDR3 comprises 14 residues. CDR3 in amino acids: CAIREQGTGNEQYF. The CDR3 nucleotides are TGTGCCATCAGAGAACAGGGGACCGGGAACGAGCAGTACTTC.

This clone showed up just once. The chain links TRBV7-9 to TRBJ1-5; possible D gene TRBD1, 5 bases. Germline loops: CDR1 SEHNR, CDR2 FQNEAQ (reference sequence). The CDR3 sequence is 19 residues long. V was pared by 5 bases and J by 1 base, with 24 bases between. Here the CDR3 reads CASSGAGRGGIWSNQPQHF. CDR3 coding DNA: TGTGCCAGCAGCGGTGCGGGGAGGGGCGGTATATGGAGCAATCAGCCCCAGCATTTT.

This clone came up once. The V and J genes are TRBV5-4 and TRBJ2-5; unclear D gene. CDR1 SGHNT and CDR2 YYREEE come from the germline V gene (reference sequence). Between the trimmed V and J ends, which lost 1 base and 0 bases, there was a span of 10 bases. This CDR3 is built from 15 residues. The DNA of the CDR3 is TGTGCCAGCAGCTTGCAACAACCCTACCAAGAGACCCAGTACTTC. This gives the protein CASSLQQPYQETQYF.

The CDR3 DNA is TGTGCCAGCAGGGTGACAGGGTCAGGAAACACCATATATTTT. Its translation is CASRVTGSGNTIYF. The rearrangement links TRBV3-1 (or the pseudogene TRBV3-2) to TRBJ1-3; the match to TRBD1 covers 7 bases. V shed 6 bases and J 4 bases; nucleotides not matched to a gene: 6. Germline V gene lookup returns CDR1 LGHDT and CDR2 YNNKEL (reference sequence). The CDR3 runs to 14 residues.

CDR3 in DNA: TGCGCCAGCAGCCTGAACGGACAGGGCGTTGGAGAGACCCAGTACTTC. Translated, it gives CASSLNGQGVGETQYF. The chain employs TRBV5-1 and TRBJ2-5, with 8 bases aligning to TRBD1. With V trimmed by 4 bases and J by 4 bases, 12 bases remained unmatched. In germline, CDR1 is SGHRS, CDR2 YFSETQ. The CDR3 sequence is 16 residues long.

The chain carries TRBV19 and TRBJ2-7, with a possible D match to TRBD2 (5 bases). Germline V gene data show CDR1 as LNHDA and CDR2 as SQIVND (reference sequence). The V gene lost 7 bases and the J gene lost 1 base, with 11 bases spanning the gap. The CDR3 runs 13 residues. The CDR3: CASTPRGSYEQYF. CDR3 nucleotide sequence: TGTGCCAGTACCCCCCGGGGTTCCTACGAGCAGTACTTC.